These T cell receptor beta chains were read from a single sample in a study of blood T cell repertoires in COVID-19. The assay was immunoSEQ multiplex PCR, and TCRdb's table has in-frame clones only and misses some. The repertoire holds a few hundred thousand clones, with around 90% as singletons. Sequencing was done on a sample of PBMCs or T cells enriched from blood (not recorded which). The receptor set was obtained from a middle-aged woman who had recovered from COVID-19. The CDR3 runs from the conserved cysteine through the conserved F or W. The order of the fields is D gene, V gene, clone size, J gene, CDR3 length, CDR3 protein, CDR3 DNA. D genes are given only for firm matches. Size tells how often a clone was seen (once, few, many) or the class of an expanded clone, and some rows leave it out.

D gene: .
V gene: TRBV7-2
clone size: .
J gene: TRBJ1-5
CDR3 length: 12
CDR3 protein: CASSRGNQPQHF
CDR3 DNA: TGTGCCAGCAGCCGGGGCAATCAGCCCCAGCATTTT

D gene: .
V gene: TRBV28
clone size: .
J gene: TRBJ1-3
CDR3 length: 13
CDR3 protein: CAIRGGSGNTIYF
CDR3 DNA: TGTGCCATCCGGGGGGGCTCTGGAAACACCATATATTTT

D gene: TRBD2
V gene: TRBV6-5
clone size: .
J gene: TRBJ2-1
CDR3 length: 15
CDR3 protein: CASNNFAGVGNEQFF
CDR3 DNA: TGTGCCAGCAATAATTTTGCGGGAGTGGGGAATGAGCAGTTCTTC

D gene: TRBD2
V gene: TRBV6-5
clone size: .
J gene: TRBJ2-2
CDR3 length: 15
CDR3 protein: CASRLGTSGSGELFF
CDR3 DNA: TGTGCCAGCAGGCTGGGCACTAGCGGGTCCGGGGAGCTGTTTTTT

D gene: TRBD1
V gene: TRBV2
clone size: .
J gene: TRBJ1-1
CDR3 length: 15
CDR3 protein: CASSEDSQGDTEAFF
CDR3 DNA: TGTGCCAGCAGTGAAGACAGCCAGGGGGACACTGAAGCTTTCTTT

D gene: .
V gene: TRBV10-2
clone size: .
J gene: TRBJ2-7
CDR3 length: 15
CDR3 protein: CATLNSGKSSYEQYF
CDR3 DNA: TGCGCCACCCTAAATAGCGGAAAGAGCTCCTACGAGCAGTACTTC

D gene: .
V gene: TRBV28
clone size: .
J gene: TRBJ1-5
CDR3 length: 16
CDR3 protein: CASSPPGPRSNQPQHF
CDR3 DNA: TGTGCCAGCAGTCCGCCAGGGCCGAGGAGCAATCAGCCCCAGCATTTT

D gene: .
V gene: TRBV4-1
clone size: .
J gene: TRBJ2-1
CDR3 length: 17
CDR3 protein: CASSQRILAVSYNEQFF
CDR3 DNA: TGCGCCAGCAGCCAACGTATTCTAGCAGTATCCTACAATGAGCAGTTCTTC

D gene: .
V gene: TRBV5-1
clone size: .
J gene: TRBJ2-3
CDR3 length: 14
CDR3 protein: CASSLGGGTDTQYF
CDR3 DNA: TGCGCCAGCAGCTTGGGCGGGGGCACAGATACGCAGTATTTT

D gene: .
V gene: TRBV5-4
clone size: .
J gene: TRBJ1-3
CDR3 length: 13
CDR3 protein: CASKRDTGNTIYF
CDR3 DNA: TGTGCCAGCAAAAGGGACACCGGAAACACCATATATTTT

D gene: TRBD2
V gene: TRBV7-2
clone size: once
J gene: TRBJ2-1
CDR3 length: 16
CDR3 protein: CASSLEGRTSQGEQFF
CDR3 DNA: TGTGCCAGCAGCTTAGAGGGTCGGACTAGCCAGGGTGAGCAGTTCTTC

D gene: TRBD2
V gene: TRBV7-2
clone size: few
J gene: TRBJ2-7
CDR3 length: 16
CDR3 protein: CASSPQVGGRVNEQYF
CDR3 DNA: TGTGCCAGCAGCCCCCAGGTAGGCGGGAGGGTCAACGAGCAGTACTTC

D gene: TRBD2
V gene: TRBV7-2
clone size: .
J gene: TRBJ2-7
CDR3 length: 14
CDR3 protein: CASSFGTRGYEQYF
CDR3 DNA: TGTGCCAGCAGCTTTGGGACTAGGGGTTACGAGCAGTACTTC

D gene: .
V gene: TRBV5-4
clone size: once
J gene: TRBJ1-5
CDR3 length: 14
CDR3 protein: CASSLDGSSEPQHF
CDR3 DNA: TGTGCCAGCAGCTTGGACGGATCGAGCGAGCCCCAGCATTTT

D gene: .
V gene: TRBV5-4
clone size: .
J gene: TRBJ2-7
CDR3 length: 13
CDR3 protein: CASSFHGSYEQYF
CDR3 DNA: TGTGCCAGCAGCTTTCACGGCTCCTACGAGCAGTACTTC

D gene: .
V gene: TRBV10-2
clone size: .
J gene: TRBJ2-7
CDR3 length: 13
CDR3 protein: CASRDSRAYEQYF
CDR3 DNA: TGCGCCAGCAGGGACAGCAGGGCCTACGAGCAGTACTTC

D gene: TRBD1
V gene: TRBV27
clone size: .
J gene: TRBJ2-2
CDR3 length: 13
CDR3 protein: CASTPTGTGELFF
CDR3 DNA: TGTGCCAGCACCCCGACAGGGACCGGGGAGCTGTTTTTT

D gene: .
V gene: TRBV30
clone size: .
J gene: TRBJ1-2
CDR3 length: 12
CDR3 protein: CAWSVQDYGYTF
CDR3 DNA: TGTGCCTGGAGTGTACAGGACTATGGCTACACCTTC

D gene: TRBD1
V gene: TRBV12-3/TRBV12-4
clone size: .
J gene: TRBJ1-2
CDR3 length: 13
CDR3 protein: CASSLTGGYGYTF
CDR3 DNA: TGTGCCAGCAGCCTTACAGGGGGCTATGGCTACACCTTC

D gene: TRBD2
V gene: TRBV30
clone size: .
J gene: TRBJ2-1
CDR3 length: 13
CDR3 protein: CAWRGTSGNEQFF
CDR3 DNA: TGTGCCTGGAGGGGGACTAGCGGCAATGAGCAGTTCTTC

D gene: .
V gene: TRBV6-5
clone size: .
J gene: TRBJ2-5
CDR3 length: 13
CDR3 protein: CASGTRREETQYF
CDR3 DNA: TGTGCCAGCGGGACCCGCCGGGAGGAGACCCAGTACTTC

D gene: TRBD2
V gene: TRBV5-4
clone size: .
J gene: TRBJ2-3
CDR3 length: 16
CDR3 protein: CASSYRLAGRTDTQYF
CDR3 DNA: TGTGCCAGCAGCTACAGACTAGCGGGAAGAACAGATACGCAGTATTTT

D gene: .
V gene: TRBV28
clone size: .
J gene: TRBJ1-3
CDR3 length: 14
CDR3 protein: CASGTGPSGNTIYF
CDR3 DNA: TGTGCCAGCGGAACAGGCCCCTCTGGAAACACCATATATTTT

D gene: TRBD2
V gene: TRBV2
clone size: .
J gene: TRBJ2-5
CDR3 length: 15
CDR3 protein: CASSRSPGGEETQYF
CDR3 DNA: TGTGCCAGCAGTCGGTCCCCGGGGGGGGAGGAGACCCAGTACTTC

D gene: TRBD2
V gene: TRBV11-3
clone size: .
J gene: TRBJ2-3
CDR3 length: 18
CDR3 protein: CASSSGGTSGSTGDTQYF
CDR3 DNA: TGTGCCAGCAGCTCAGGCGGCACTAGCGGCAGTACGGGAGATACGCAGTATTTT

D gene: TRBD1
V gene: TRBV28
clone size: .
J gene: TRBJ1-2
CDR3 length: 13
CDR3 protein: CASSPQGFQGYTF
CDR3 DNA: TGTGCCAGCAGTCCACAGGGGTTTCAGGGCTACACCTTC

D gene: TRBD2
V gene: TRBV28
clone size: once
J gene: TRBJ2-2
CDR3 length: 15
CDR3 protein: CASSLAGGGTGELFF
CDR3 DNA: TGTGCCAGCAGTCTAGCGGGAGGAGGCACCGGGGAGCTGTTTTTT

D gene: TRBD2
V gene: TRBV7-9
clone size: .
J gene: TRBJ2-1
CDR3 length: 16
CDR3 protein: CASSGEREKRRNEQFF
CDR3 DNA: TGTGCCAGCAGCGGAGAGCGGGAGAAAAGGAGGAATGAGCAGTTCTTC

D gene: .
V gene: TRBV11-2
clone size: .
J gene: TRBJ1-1
CDR3 length: 16
CDR3 protein: CASSYSPYRVNTEAFF
CDR3 DNA: TGTGCCAGCAGCTACTCTCCCTACAGGGTGAACACTGAAGCTTTCTTT

D gene: TRBD1
V gene: TRBV28
clone size: .
J gene: TRBJ2-1
CDR3 length: 15
CDR3 protein: CASSSEDRGPNEQFF
CDR3 DNA: TGTGCCAGCAGTTCCGAGGACAGGGGCCCCAATGAGCAGTTCTTC

D gene: .
V gene: TRBV28
clone size: .
J gene: TRBJ2-1
CDR3 length: 14
CDR3 protein: CASKGFLANNEQFF
CDR3 DNA: TGTGCCAGCAAGGGGTTCCTAGCGAATAATGAGCAGTTCTTC

D gene: .
V gene: TRBV5-1
clone size: .
J gene: TRBJ2-1
CDR3 length: 15
CDR3 protein: CASSLGGLTYNEQFF
CDR3 DNA: TGCGCCAGCAGCTTGGGCGGGCTCACCTACAATGAGCAGTTCTTC

D gene: TRBD1
V gene: TRBV2
clone size: few
J gene: TRBJ1-3
CDR3 length: 14
CDR3 protein: CASSRQGAGNTIYF
CDR3 DNA: TGTGCCAGCAGCAGACAGGGGGCTGGAAACACCATATATTTT

D gene: .
V gene: TRBV2
clone size: .
J gene: TRBJ2-5
CDR3 length: 13
CDR3 protein: CASSEGLGETQYF
CDR3 DNA: TGTGCCAGCAGTGAAGGACTAGGGGAGACCCAGTACTTC

D gene: TRBD1
V gene: TRBV4-1
clone size: .
J gene: TRBJ1-6
CDR3 length: 16
CDR3 protein: CASSQDRAGGRSPLHF
CDR3 DNA: TGCGCCAGCAGCCAAGATCGGGCAGGGGGAAGATCACCCCTCCACTTT

D gene: .
V gene: TRBV3-1/TRBV3-2
clone size: few
J gene: TRBJ2-5
CDR3 length: 13
CDR3 protein: CASRAAVGETQYF
CDR3 DNA: TGTGCCAGCAGGGCAGCGGTGGGAGAGACCCAGTACTTC

D gene: .
V gene: TRBV2
clone size: .
J gene: TRBJ2-7
CDR3 length: 11
CDR3 protein: CARGSEAEQYF
CDR3 DNA: TGTGCCCGCGGGTCCGAGGCCGAGCAGTACTTC

D gene: TRBD1
V gene: TRBV6-1
clone size: .
J gene: TRBJ1-1
CDR3 length: 18
CDR3 protein: CASSEQGGSDGMNTEAFF
CDR3 DNA: TGTGCCAGCAGTGAGCAGGGGGGCAGTGATGGGATGAACACTGAAGCTTTCTTT

D gene: TRBD1
V gene: TRBV12-5
clone size: .
J gene: TRBJ1-5
CDR3 length: 18
CDR3 protein: CASGLDSHRGYSNQPQHF
CDR3 DNA: TGTGCTAGTGGTTTGGACTCGCACAGGGGCTATAGCAATCAGCCCCAGCATTTT

D gene: TRBD1
V gene: TRBV27
clone size: .
J gene: TRBJ2-7
CDR3 length: 17
CDR3 protein: CASSSSWALRQGGEQYF
CDR3 DNA: TGTGCCAGCAGTTCGTCCTGGGCTTTACGACAGGGTGGCGAGCAGTACTTC

D gene: TRBD2
V gene: TRBV11-2
clone size: once
J gene: TRBJ2-3
CDR3 length: 19
CDR3 protein: CASIIAAGWTSGIADTQYF
CDR3 DNA: TGTGCCAGCATTATAGCGGCGGGGTGGACTAGCGGGATTGCAGATACGCAGTATTTT

D gene: .
V gene: TRBV29-1
clone size: few
J gene: TRBJ2-5
CDR3 length: 13
CDR3 protein: CSVERISQETQYF
CDR3 DNA: TGCAGCGTTGAGCGGATATCTCAAGAGACCCAGTACTTC

D gene: TRBD1
V gene: TRBV13
clone size: .
J gene: TRBJ1-1
CDR3 length: 16
CDR3 protein: CASSLGLNQGDTEAFF
CDR3 DNA: TGTGCCAGCAGCTTAGGTCTTAATCAGGGGGACACTGAAGCTTTCTTT

D gene: TRBD1
V gene: TRBV7-2
clone size: .
J gene: TRBJ2-3
CDR3 length: 15
CDR3 protein: CASSLGQGAADTQYF
CDR3 DNA: TGTGCCAGCAGCTTAGGGCAGGGGGCGGCAGATACGCAGTATTTT

D gene: .
V gene: TRBV9
clone size: once
J gene: TRBJ1-6
CDR3 length: 14
CDR3 protein: CASSVAGDNSPLHF
CDR3 DNA: TGTGCCAGCAGCGTAGCTGGAGATAATTCACCCCTCCACTTT

D gene: TRBD1
V gene: TRBV6-5
clone size: .
J gene: TRBJ1-1
CDR3 length: 15
CDR3 protein: CASSQQGAASTEAFF
CDR3 DNA: TGTGCCAGCAGTCAACAGGGGGCCGCGAGCACTGAAGCTTTCTTT

D gene: TRBD1
V gene: TRBV2
clone size: .
J gene: TRBJ2-7
CDR3 length: 13
CDR3 protein: CASSGDSNYEQYF
CDR3 DNA: TGTGCCAGCAGCGGGGACAGCAACTACGAGCAGTACTTC

D gene: TRBD2
V gene: TRBV18
clone size: once
J gene: TRBJ2-7
CDR3 length: 15
CDR3 protein: CASSDATGGPYEQYF
CDR3 DNA: TGTGCCAGCTCAGACGCTACGGGAGGCCCCTACGAGCAGTACTTC

D gene: TRBD1
V gene: TRBV24-1
clone size: .
J gene: TRBJ2-3
CDR3 length: 13
CDR3 protein: CATGKGATDTQYF
CDR3 DNA: TGTGCCACCGGAAAGGGGGCCACAGATACGCAGTATTTT

D gene: TRBD2
V gene: TRBV11-2
clone size: .
J gene: TRBJ2-2
CDR3 length: 12
CDR3 protein: CAISGKAGELFF
CDR3 DNA: TGTGCCATTAGCGGGAAGGCCGGGGAGCTGTTTTTT

D gene: TRBD2
V gene: TRBV5-1
clone size: .
J gene: TRBJ2-1
CDR3 length: 16
CDR3 protein: CASSLGGGRTGNEQFF
CDR3 DNA: TGCGCCAGCAGCTTGGGCGGCGGGAGGACGGGCAATGAGCAGTTCTTC

D gene: TRBD2
V gene: TRBV27
clone size: .
J gene: TRBJ2-3
CDR3 length: 14
CDR3 protein: CASSIAGGTDTQYF
CDR3 DNA: TGTGCCAGCAGTATAGCGGGAGGTACAGATACGCAGTATTTT

D gene: TRBD2
V gene: TRBV12-3/TRBV12-4
clone size: .
J gene: TRBJ2-1
CDR3 length: 13
CDR3 protein: CASSFSGPNEQFF
CDR3 DNA: TGTGCCAGCAGTTTTAGCGGGCCAAATGAGCAGTTCTTC